Reported below is one TCR beta chain. Its antigen is not known. This entry comes from a study of Ad26.COV2.S vaccination and SARS-CoV-2 variants. Study details: The study gave Ad26.COV2.S intramuscularly, once or twice 56 days apart.

Sample treatment: some 19 received Ad26.COV2.S at low or high dose, single or two shots; roughly five received placebo; per-sample allocation not given. Sampling was done on day 63 after the first vaccine or placebo injection. It was Wuhan-strain SARS-CoV-2 spike that the Ad26 vaccine vector expressed. The data were produced by immunoSEQ multiplex PCR, yet TCRdb's version contains in-frame clones alone and is incomplete. The sample has hundreds of thousands of clones; 80% to 95% are singletons. Findings of the study overall: The TCR breadth and depth analyses may have produced an underestimate of total T cell responses.

This TCR was sampled from a person between 18 and 65 years old who received the Ad26.COV2.S COVID-19 vaccine or a placebo. This specimen consisted of peripheral blood, obtained in a trial of Ad26.COV2.S vaccine versus placebo.

CDR3 residues: CASSLGTVNTEAFF. CDR3 DNA: TGTGCCAGCAGCTTAGGGACAGTGAACACTGAAGCTTTCTTT. This chain uses TRBV11-1 with TRBJ1-1, with D tentatively TRBD1 (6 bases). The CDR3 runs 14 residues. V was shortened by 1 base and J by 0 bases, with 6 bases between the two germline ends. The germline CDR1 and CDR2 sequences are SGHAT and FQDESV (reference sequence). The variable domain in full, completed from reference TRBV11-1 and TRBJ1-1, reads EAEVAQSPRYKITEKSQAVAFWCDPISGHATLYWYRQILGQGPELLVQFQDESVVDDSQLPKDRFSAERLKGVDSTLKIQPAELGDSAMYLCASSLGTVNTEAFFGQGTRLTVV.